Shown below are 14 T cell receptor beta chains from a single sample sequenced in a study of T-cell memory formation after mild COVID-19. TCRdb reprocessed the 5' RACE reads via MiXCR and lists one record per CDR3 protein. The sample has hundreds of thousands of distinct CDR3 sequences, about 23% seen once. Sequences were obtained from PBMCs or a T cell subset sorted from them (not recorded which). These receptors were collected from an adult woman who had mild COVID-19 (a few samples of this study predate the infection). Cell type and time point are not known.

This clonotype has more than one count but fewer than ten. This rearrangement joins TRBV7-3 to TRBJ2-2; 7 nucleotides align to TRBD1. With 6 bases clipped from V and 2 bases from J, the junction kept 6 bases outside the gene matches. The CDR3 covers 15 residues. Germline V gene data show CDR1 as SGHTA and CDR2 as FQGTGA. CDR3 region: CASRSGTVNTGELFF. In DNA, the CDR3 is TGTGCCAGCAGATCCGGGACAGTCAACACCGGGGAGCTGTTTTTT.

This clonotype was detected a few times. The V gene is TRBV4-3, the J gene TRBJ2-7; no firm D call. V lost 1 base and J 0 bases, leaving 10 bases between the germline ends. The germline gives CDR1 LGHNA, CDR2 YSLEER. The CDR3 consists of 15 residues. The CDR3 loop is CASSQGAQISYEQYF. The CDR3 DNA is TGCGCCAGCAGCCAAGGGGCGCAGATCTCCTACGAGCAGTACTTC.

This clonotype was recorded a few times. V is TRBV5-1 and J is TRBJ2-7; 14 nucleotides line up with TRBD2. This CDR3 has 15 amino acids. Losses at the gene ends were 4 bases for V and 3 bases for J; bases not matched to a gene: 3. The germline V gene encodes CDR1 SGHRS and CDR2 YFSETQ. CDR3 in amino acids: CASSIGTSGGYEQYF. The CDR3 coding sequence is TGCGCCAGCAGCATCGGGACTAGCGGGGGCTACGAGCAGTACTTC.

This clonotype was seen a few times. The CDR3 sequence: CASSYSLAGVAYEQYF. The CDR3 nucleotides read TGTGCCAGCAGTTACTCGTTAGCGGGAGTCGCCTACGAGCAGTACTTC. The chain joins TRBV12-3 or TRBV12-4 to TRBJ2-7; 9 nucleotides line up with TRBD2. J gave up 2 bases and V 4 bases, and 9 bases lay outside the gene matches. The CDR3 runs to 16 residues.

The chain uses TRBV20-1 and TRBJ2-7; no clear D gene. Germline CDR1 reads DFQATT; CDR2 reads SNEGSKA (reference sequence). CDR3 length equals 15 residues. V was clipped by 5 bases and J by 1 base, with 18 bases between them. The CDR3 bases are TGCAGTGCTCCGGGTCCGGACCGATTATCCTACGAGCAGTACTTC. This sequence encodes CSAPGPDRLSYEQYF.

The CDR3: CASSQDEAVGAYEQYF. CDR3 nucleotides: TGTGCCAGCAGCCAAGACGAAGCGGTCGGAGCCTACGAGCAGTACTTC. The V and J genes are TRBV4-2 and TRBJ2-7, with D perhaps matching TRBD2 (5 bases). The CDR3 consists of 16 residues. Trimming pared 0 bases from V and 2 bases from J, leaving 14 bases between. The germline V gene encodes CDR1 LGHNA and CDR2 YNFKEQ.

This clonotype showed up just a few times. The chain has TRBV7-9 and TRBJ2-3; D is unresolved. CDR3 length: 14 residues. Trimming cost V 5 bases and J 5 bases, with 14 bases left between them. Germline CDR1 is SEHNR and CDR2 is FQNEAQ (reference sequence). CDR3 sequence: CASSPISAGDTQYF. The CDR3 DNA sequence: TGTGCCAGCAGCCCTATTAGTGCAGGAGATACGCAGTATTTT.

This chain joins TRBV20-1 and TRBJ2-3; 10 bases are a match to TRBD2. This CDR3 region has 15 residues. Germline CDR1 DFQATT, CDR2 SNEGSKA (reference sequence). The trim removed 4 bases at V and 2 bases at J, leaving 6 bases unmatched. CDR3: CSAKQREGTTDTQYF. The CDR3 DNA sequence: TGCAGTGCTAAACAGCGGGAGGGGACCACAGATACGCAGTATTTT.

This clonotype appeared a few times. The chain employs TRBV11-2 and TRBJ2-1, with TRBD1 matching over 10 bases. The germline gives CDR1 SGHAT, CDR2 FQNNGV. V trimming: 4 bases; J trimming: 9 bases; junction bases outside the gene matches: 9. The CDR3 is made up of 15 amino acids. CDR3 nucleotide sequence: TGTGCCAGCAGCTCCCCCCGGGACAGGGGTTCTGAGCAGTTCTTC. Translation: CASSSPRDRGSEQFF. The entire variable domain, with the rest obtained from reference TRBV11-2 and TRBJ2-1, is as follows: EAGVAQSPRYKIIEKRQSVAFWCNPISGHATLYWYQQILGQGPKLLIQFQNNGVVDDSQLPKDRFSAERLKGVDSTLKIQPAKLEDSAVYLCASSSPRDRGSEQFFGPGTRLTVL.

This clonotype was seen a handful of times. This chain links TRBV15 with TRBJ1-3, with D maybe TRBD1 (6 bases). Germline V gene lookup returns CDR1 LNHNV and CDR2 YYDKDF (reference sequence). V dropped 2 bases and J dropped 11 bases, with 16 bases sitting between them. The CDR3 runs to 14 residues. The CDR3 here is CATSRQGFGGAIYF. DNA of the CDR3: TGTGCCACCAGCAGACAGGGGTTCGGGGGCGCCATATATTTT.

This clonotype came up a few times. V gene TRBV6-2 or TRBV6-3 combines with J gene TRBJ2-2, with a weak D call TRBD1 (6 bases). The CDR3 is 14 residues long. Germline lookup yields CDR1 MNHEY and CDR2 SVGEGT. The V end lost 3 bases, the J end lost 7 bases, and 12 bases lay between the germline ends. The CDR3 here is CASSYGGRNGELFF. The CDR3 nucleotides are TGTGCCAGCAGTTATGGGGGCCGGAACGGGGAGCTGTTTTTT.

J is TRBJ2-6 and V is TRBV5-6; 8 bases agree with TRBD1. CDR1 is SGHDT and CDR2 is YYEEEE in the germline V gene. With 2 bases clipped from V and 0 bases from J, the junction kept 10 bases outside the gene matches. This CDR3 contains 19 residues. The CDR3 DNA reads as TGTGCCAGCAGCTTTCGCGGACAGGGCCTCTACTCTGGGGCCAACGTCCTGACTTTC. Translation: CASSFRGQGLYSGANVLTF.

This clonotype was counted between two and nine times. The gene calls are TRBV12-3 or TRBV12-4 and TRBJ2-6, with D maybe TRBD2 (5 bases). This CDR3 is built from 17 residues. V lost 6 bases, J lost 1 base, and 16 bases lay in between. This CDR3 reads CASSPQGLLSGANVLTF. The CDR3, as DNA: TGTGCCAGCAGCCCACAAGGACTCTTATCTGGGGCCAACGTCCTGACTTTC.

This clonotype has just a few counts. The V gene is TRBV28, the J gene TRBJ2-3; no clear D. V shed 3 bases and J shed 1 base, with 8 bases lying between them. The CDR3 loop spans 14 amino acids. Germline loops: CDR1 MDHEN, CDR2 SYDVKM. The CDR3 bases are TGTGCCAGCAGTTTCCTCTCGGGCACAGATACGCAGTATTTT. Protein sequence: CASSFLSGTDTQYF.